This T cell receptor beta chain was obtained from a study of cytomegalovirus exposure and HLA in healthy donors (dated by TCRdb to the late 2010s). The study in broad terms: An earlier analysis of approximately 640 of the donors reported 250 to 300 Gb of sequence data and 117 million unique TCR beta sequences from roughly 200 million T cells. Donor age, sex, ethnicity and CMV serostatus were compiled alongside the repertoire data. A later analysis re-examined previously published TCR beta repertoires from just over 650 donors and added high-resolution HLA genotyping to investigate patterns of TCR occurrence. The study aimed to test whether signatures of past pathogen exposure could be identified by cataloging public T cell receptors. Along with the roughly 700-subject first cohort, a separate validation cohort of around 120 different subjects was used. High-throughput TCR immunosequencing, statistical association of individual TCRs with disease status, and machine learning were combined to predict cytomegalovirus infection status. Roughly five DR-DQ haplotypes were treated as single units for association and clustering because of strong linkage in the cohort. HLA typing included class I and class II loci at four-digit resolution. Rather than drawing on any new phenotypic data, the later analysis identified candidate immune exposures from TCR beta sequences and the way those sequences occurred across donors. Among 300 to 450 genotyped donors of the cohort, an average of approximately 250,000 unique TCR beta nucleotide sequences were sequenced per donor, around 18% of them non-productive. The study profiled the T cell repertoires of under 850 subjects by immunosequencing and related them to cytomegalovirus serostatus. To decide whether each TCR beta V gene segment behaved as functional or pseudogenic, an earlier analysis of 587 of the donors relied on high-throughput TCR beta sequencing. The genetic ancestry cluster associated with self-reported Caucasian donors included 65% to 90% of the approximately 400 genotyped donors. The number of typed donors differed by locus: about 620-640 for A, B, C, DRB1 and DQB1; approximately 520 for DQA1; roughly 600 for DPA1; and about 450 for DPB1. Approximately 310 gigabases of sequencing data and tens of millions of unique TCR sequences were included in an early release covering around 600 HLA-typed donors. In a later genetic analysis, genome-wide SNP genotypes for about three fifths of the roughly 670 donors were used, and that subset was treated as a discovery cohort. All discovery cohort repertoires had been generated on a single sequencing platform.

A note on this clone: Its recognized antigen is unknown. Per-nucleotide qualities are absent, and no much larger clonotype sits a single base away.

Library generation was performed with the immunoSEQ multiplex PCR assay. For the multiplex PCR, a mixture combining 60 forward primers for TCR Vbeta segments and 13 reverse primers for TCR Jbeta segments was used. The CDR3 region of rearranged TCR beta genes was amplified from genomic DNA by a multiplex PCR assay. The Illumina HiSeq System was used to sequence the amplified TCR beta libraries as 87-base-pair reads. As for the authors' bioinformatics: A later analysis tallied 75 million to 95 million unique TCR beta chains across the 550 to 850 repertoires, and approximately 11 million of those chains were shared by two or more donors. Raw reads were error-corrected and collapsed into unique sequences by a nearest-neighbor algorithm in which closely related sequences were merged to remove PCR and sequencing errors. CDR3 sequences were aligned to IMGT reference sequences to assign V, D and J gene segments. Each retained sequence needed at least a six-nucleotide match to both a V gene segment and a J gene segment. A rearrangement counted as productive if the CDR3 had no stop codons and remained in frame with V and J, and every other rearrangement counted as non-productive. CDR3 was defined according to IMGT convention as the region running from the second conserved V-encoded cysteine to the conserved J-encoded phenylalanine. In an earlier analysis of roughly 610 of the donors, sequences lacking an unambiguous match to a single V gene segment were excluded. An earlier analysis of some 610 of the donors called V segments functional above 56.7% productive rearrangements and segregating when the between-donor standard deviation exceeded 5%. A statistical classification framework was built to diagnose cytomegalovirus status from the catalog of TCR beta chain sequences. In a later analysis, TCR nucleotide sequences were compared against IMGT/GENE-DB human TR gene sequences so that V and J genes could be assigned. A later analysis assigned CDR3 sequences and most-parsimonious VDJ recombination scenarios with the TCRdist pipeline. In a later analysis, every TCR beta chain was defined by the combination of its CDR3 amino acid sequence and its V-gene family, and reads without a unique V-gene family were dropped. A later analysis removed 592 highly shared, low-generation-probability nucleotide sequences to deal with suspected cross-contamination and a sequencing artifact. In a later analysis, a clonal expansion index was calculated for each public chain from normalized within-repertoire ranks of inferred template counts. In a later analysis, generation probabilities were computed using a VDJ recombination model fitted to out-of-frame rearrangements, and the results were checked against IGoR. A later analysis scored TCR-TCR, TCR-HLA and TCR-CMV co-occurrence with hypergeometric tests, applying a repertoire-size bias correction to TCR pairs. False discovery rates were estimated in a later analysis by permuting HLA or CMV assignments 20 times. In a later analysis, co-occurring TCRs were grouped with DBSCAN, and TCRdist sequence similarity was added when clustering was performed within HLA-allele-positive subsets. For co-occurrence clustering, repertoires with fewer than 30,000 or more than 120,000 public chains were excluded, along with 4 to 6 repertoires with anomalous nucleotide sharing. This immuneACCESS table, as held by TCRdb, lists in-frame sequences with V and J called but not all clones. Of the missing ones, under half trace to an unresolved V gene in checked studies; the others have no known cause. That table furnishes V, J and clone size, whereas the DNA furnished D and trimming. For this sample there are roughly 160,000 clones; approximately 80% appear just once. The top ten hold more than 3% of the sample.

The investigation overall reported the following: In a later analysis, HLA-associated TCR beta chains were found to be more clonally expanded and to have lower generation probabilities than equally common non-associated chains. Assigning TCR associations to individual alleles was difficult when HLA alleles, especially DR and DQ, strongly co-occurred. The earlier analysis of 587 of the donors excluded about 16 rarely observed V segments, including chromosome 9 orphons, because counts were too low. In both the original and validation cohorts, the classifier was reported to diagnose cytomegalovirus status with high specificity and sensitivity. Only TCR beta chains were sequenced in this cohort, and the absence of alpha or paired-chain data limited detectable features. Presence/absence analyses assumed roughly uniform sequencing depth across donors, an assumption that may not hold. In a later analysis, several top co-occurrence clusters were reported to appear linked to parvovirus B19, influenza, CMV and Epstein-Barr virus. Correlated functional status among segregating V segments might reflect linkage disequilibrium, but an unknown experimental factor could not be ruled out. Immune exposure information for the cohort was limited to CMV serostatus. The sequencing pipeline was judged likely to have produced a cluster of highly shared sequence variants as a technical artifact. According to a later genetic analysis, donors in an Asian-associated ancestry cluster had fewer N-insertions in productive TCRs than the approximately 690-donor mean. According to a later analysis, most CMV-associated TCR beta chains appeared to be HLA-restricted, and the HLA associations seemed to be driven largely by CMV exposure. A few of the identified cytomegalovirus-associated TCR beta chains were confirmed in vitro to be specific for cytomegalovirus antigens. In an earlier analysis of roughly 500 of the donors, most TCR beta V segments appeared in productive rearrangements about 87% or about 30% of the time, broadly matching IMGT annotations. While some public TCRs were present in many individuals, most TCR sequences turned up only very rarely across donors. In the study, roughly 160 TCR beta chains were listed as associated with cytomegalovirus. Because some donors lacked HLA typing at each locus, the association tests relied only on the typed subset. A further reported finding was that TCR beta sequences accurately predicted the HLA-A and HLA-B alleles for most subjects in the first cohort. In a later analysis, TCR association rates were found to vary across HLA loci, with the most associated TCRs seen for DRB1 alleles and the fewest for HLA-C alleles. Because the 87-base-pair reads could not distinguish some IMGT-functional V segments, including TRBV6-2 and TRBV6-3, those segments were excluded. It was suggested by the authors that the approach could potentially be generalized to other disease states and immunological phenotypes. V-gene and J-gene trimming of TCR beta chains was associated with a missense DCLRE1C variant in a later genetic analysis, and the association was replicated in an independent cohort. In a later analysis, around 17,000 TCR beta sequences were associated with specific HLA alleles at a false discovery rate of 0.05.

From its cysteine to its phenylalanine, the CDR3 spans 16 amino acids. Kept here is only the CDR3 DNA, which spans 48 bases and is read in frame from base 1. CDR1 and CDR2 (SGHRS, YFSETQ) derive from the germline V gene. The V end loses 4 bases and the J end loses 0 bases, and a stretch of 14 bases separates them. The cohort comprised 710 or so healthy bone marrow donors. Cohort members were all nominally healthy when sampled, although unrecorded immune exposures were likely present. The donor tested CMV seropositive and was one of the 289 seropositive cohort members. A peripheral blood sample was provided by each donor, and peripheral blood mononuclear cells were used for TCR beta sequencing. Genomic DNA extraction from the blood cell samples was performed with the Qiagen DNeasy Blood Extraction Kit.

Sequencing was performed on PBMCs. The chain uses TRBV5-1 and TRBJ2-4, with TRBD1 as a weak D call on 5 bases. The origin of this receptor is a man aged 25-45 years in good health and CMV-seropositive. The nucleotide sequence reads as follows: TGCGCCAGCAGCGACCATCTGGGGCTAGCCAAAAACATTCAGTACTTC. This is translated as CASSDHLGLAKNIQYF.